This T cell receptor (beta chain) stems from a study of T cells in Graves' hyperthyroidism and ophthalmopathy. Findings of the study overall: Progression to ophthalmopathy was predicted a median of about six months early. The blood repertoire included most of the expanded thyroid clonotypes above 0.001.

There were TCR beta CDR3 regions amplified from RNA transcripts. The HTBI primer set drove a first-round RT-PCR of the TCR CDR3. TCRdb re-analysed the multiplex PCR reads in MiXCR, keeping a single row per CDR3 protein. The sample has about 360,000 distinct CDR3 sequences; 20% to 30% are singletons. About this clonotype itself: The antigen is undetermined.

Those patients with uncontrolled infection, other autoimmune disease, pregnancy or lactation were excluded. Looked up from germline, CDR1 is SNHLY and CDR2 is FYNNEI. V was cut by 6 bases and J by 4 bases, with 16 bases left in between. The CDR3 is 15 amino acids. The V and J genes are TRBV2 and TRBJ2-1, with a weak D call TRBD2 (6 bases). This clonotype was obtained from a man over 45 with Graves' hyperthyroidism. The sequenced sample consisted of blood. In DNA, the CDR3 is TGTGCCAGCAGGCCGACTAGAGGAAATTACAATGAGCAGTTCTTC. Protein product: CASRPTRGNYNEQFF.